This T cell receptor beta chain comes out of a study of preoperative IRX-2 immunotherapy in early breast cancer. The trim removed 0 bases at V and 4 bases at J, leaving 5 bases unmatched. Germline-derived CDR1 and CDR2 are SGDLS and YYNGEE. This CDR3 is 15 amino acids long. This clone has a single count. Profiling relied on immunoSEQ multiplex PCR, and the TCRdb table lists in-frame clones only, not all of them. The sample shows about 23,000 clones, more than 80% of them seen only once. Treatment meaning: preoperative locoregional IRX-2 cytokine immunotherapy. Preoperative locoregional IRX-2 cytokine immunotherapy was tested in the phase Ib source study.

The gene calls are TRBV9 and TRBJ1-2; TRBD1 agrees at 8 bases. The receptor's source is a human donor with breast cancer. Specimen: tumor tissue, collected after IRX-2 immunotherapy. CDR3 protein: CASSVDSGTGYGYTF. In DNA, the CDR3 is TGTGCCAGCAGCGTAGATTCTGGGACAGGCTATGGCTACACCTTC.